This T cell receptor (beta chain) was captured in a study of T cell responses to AZD1222 COVID-19 vaccine. This CDR3 is 12 amino acids long. CDR1 and CDR2 (germline): GTSNPN, SVGIG (reference sequence). The ends lost 8 bases at V and 8 bases at J; junction bases unmatched: 9. The repertoire was sequenced with immunoSEQ multiplex PCR; TCRdb's copy has only in-frame clones and lacks some. The repertoire consists of approximately 150,000 clones, with more than 70% occurring once and the leading ten covering 2.5% to 3%. The source of this sequence is an adult in good health. The sequencing used peripheral blood, collected on day 0 of AZD1222 vaccination. This chain connects TRBV30 to TRBJ1-2, with 9 bases aligning to TRBD1. The CDR3, as DNA: TGTGCCAGTTGGACAGGGGCGCGGGGCTACACCTTC. Protein product: CASWTGARGYTF.